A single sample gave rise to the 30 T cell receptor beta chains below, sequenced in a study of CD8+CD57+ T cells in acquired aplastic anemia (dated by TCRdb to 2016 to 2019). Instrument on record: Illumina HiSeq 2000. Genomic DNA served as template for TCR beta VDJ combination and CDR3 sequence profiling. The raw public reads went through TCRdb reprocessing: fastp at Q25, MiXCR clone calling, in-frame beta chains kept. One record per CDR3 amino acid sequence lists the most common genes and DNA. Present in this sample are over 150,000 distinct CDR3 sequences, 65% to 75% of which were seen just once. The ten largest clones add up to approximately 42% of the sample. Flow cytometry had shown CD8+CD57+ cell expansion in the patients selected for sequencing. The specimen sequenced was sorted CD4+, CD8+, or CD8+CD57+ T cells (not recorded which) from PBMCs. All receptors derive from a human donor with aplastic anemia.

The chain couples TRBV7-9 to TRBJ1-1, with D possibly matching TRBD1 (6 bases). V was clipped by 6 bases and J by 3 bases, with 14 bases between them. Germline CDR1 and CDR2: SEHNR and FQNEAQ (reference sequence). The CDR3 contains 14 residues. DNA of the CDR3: TGTGCCAGCAGTCAAAGGGGGTGTGACACTGAAGCTTTCTTT. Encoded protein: CASSQRGCDTEAFF.

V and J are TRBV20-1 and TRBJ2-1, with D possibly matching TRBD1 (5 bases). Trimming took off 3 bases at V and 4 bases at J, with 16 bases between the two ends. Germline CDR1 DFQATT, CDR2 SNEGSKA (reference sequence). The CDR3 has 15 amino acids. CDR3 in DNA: TGCAGTGCTAGCCCTGACGGACAACGGTACAATGAGCAGTTCTTC. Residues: CSASPDGQRYNEQFF.

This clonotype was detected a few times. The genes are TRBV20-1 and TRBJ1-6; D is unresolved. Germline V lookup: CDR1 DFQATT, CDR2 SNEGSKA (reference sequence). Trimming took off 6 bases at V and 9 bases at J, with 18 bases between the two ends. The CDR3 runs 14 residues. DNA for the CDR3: TGCAGTGCCAGATTAGGATCCGTTACTTCACCCCTCCACTTT. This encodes CSARLGSVTSPLHF.

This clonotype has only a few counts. The CDR3 DNA is TGTGCCACCAGCTCCGGACGGGCCAGGGTAAAGTCACCCCTCCACTTT. Its protein product is CATSSGRARVKSPLHF. The chain couples TRBV15 to TRBJ1-6; TRBD1 is a possible D gene (5 bases). In germline, CDR1 is LNHNV, CDR2 YYDKDF (reference sequence). This CDR3 region has 16 residues. Deletions cut 5 bases from V and 10 bases from J, with 21 bases between.

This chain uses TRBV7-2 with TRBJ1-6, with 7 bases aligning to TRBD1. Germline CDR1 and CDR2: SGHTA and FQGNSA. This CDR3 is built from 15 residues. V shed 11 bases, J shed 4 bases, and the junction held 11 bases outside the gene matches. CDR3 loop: CAGRDRTNYNSPLHF. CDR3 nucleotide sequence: TGTGCCGGCCGGGACAGAACCAATTATAATTCACCCCTCCACTTT.

DNA of the CDR3: TGCAGTGCTAGAGACTCGGAGAGGGCCGATGAAAAACTGTTTTTT. It yields the protein CSARDSERADEKLFF. The chain recombines TRBV20-1 with TRBJ1-4; D gene unclear. This CDR3 is 15 amino acids long. CDR1 DFQATT and CDR2 SNEGSKA come from the germline V gene (reference sequence). V was trimmed by 0 bases and J by 6 bases, leaving 14 bases between them.

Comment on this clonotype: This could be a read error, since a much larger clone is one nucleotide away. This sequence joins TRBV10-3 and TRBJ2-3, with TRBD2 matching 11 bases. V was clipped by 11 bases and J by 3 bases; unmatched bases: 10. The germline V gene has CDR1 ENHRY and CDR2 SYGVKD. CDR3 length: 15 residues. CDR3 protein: CAGSDVAGGTDTQYF. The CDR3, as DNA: TGTGCCGGCAGTGACGTAGCGGGGGGGACAGATACGCAGTATTTT.

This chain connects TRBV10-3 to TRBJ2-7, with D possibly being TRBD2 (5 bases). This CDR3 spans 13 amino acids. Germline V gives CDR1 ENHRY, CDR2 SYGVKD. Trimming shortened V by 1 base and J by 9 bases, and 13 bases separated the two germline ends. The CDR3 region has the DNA TGTGCCATCAGTGAGTTGGAGGCTGCAACGCAGTACTTC. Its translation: CAISELEAATQYF.

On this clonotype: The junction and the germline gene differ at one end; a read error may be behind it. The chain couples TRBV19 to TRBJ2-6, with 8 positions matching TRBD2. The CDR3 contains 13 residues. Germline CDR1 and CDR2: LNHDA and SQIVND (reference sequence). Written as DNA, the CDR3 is TGTGCCAGTAGTATAGCGGGGGGGATTAGTGAAGCTTTC. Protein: CASSIAGGISEAF.

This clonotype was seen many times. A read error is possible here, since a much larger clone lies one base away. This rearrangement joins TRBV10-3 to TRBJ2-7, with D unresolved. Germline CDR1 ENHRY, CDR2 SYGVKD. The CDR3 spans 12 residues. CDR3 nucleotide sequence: TGTGCCATCAGGGACGGATCCTACGGGCAGTACTTC. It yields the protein CAIRDGSYGQYF.

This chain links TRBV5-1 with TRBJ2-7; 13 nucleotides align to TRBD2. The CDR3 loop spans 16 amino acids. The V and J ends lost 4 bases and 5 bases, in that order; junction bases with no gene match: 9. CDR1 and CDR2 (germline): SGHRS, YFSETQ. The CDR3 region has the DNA TGCGCCAGCAGCCCCCCCGGACTAGCGGGAGTCCACGAGCAGTACTTC. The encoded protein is CASSPPGLAGVHEQYF.

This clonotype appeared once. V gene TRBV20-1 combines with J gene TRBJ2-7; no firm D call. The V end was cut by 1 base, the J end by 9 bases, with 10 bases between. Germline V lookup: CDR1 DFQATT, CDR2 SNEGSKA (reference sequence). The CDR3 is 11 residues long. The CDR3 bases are TGCAGTGCTAGAGGAACAGCTGGGCAGTACTTC. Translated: CSARGTAGQYF.

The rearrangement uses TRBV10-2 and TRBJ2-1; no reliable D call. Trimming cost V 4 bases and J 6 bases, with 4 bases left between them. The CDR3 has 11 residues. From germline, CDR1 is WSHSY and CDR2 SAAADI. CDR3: CASSVSNEQFF. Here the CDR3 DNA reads TGCGCCAGCAGTGTTAGCAATGAGCAGTTCTTC.

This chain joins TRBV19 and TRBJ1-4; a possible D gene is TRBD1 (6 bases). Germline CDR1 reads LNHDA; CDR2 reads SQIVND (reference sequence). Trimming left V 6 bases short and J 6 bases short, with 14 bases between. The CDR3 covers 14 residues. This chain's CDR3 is CASRAQGGHEKLFF. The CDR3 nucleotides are TGTGCCAGTAGAGCTCAAGGGGGGCATGAAAAACTGTTTTTT.

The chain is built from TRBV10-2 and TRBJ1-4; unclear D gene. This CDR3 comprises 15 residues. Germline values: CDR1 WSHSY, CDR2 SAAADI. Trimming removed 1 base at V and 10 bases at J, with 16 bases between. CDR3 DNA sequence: TGCGCCAGCAGTGAGTGGAGCACCACGAGCCGAAAACTGTTTTTT. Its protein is CASSEWSTTSRKLFF.

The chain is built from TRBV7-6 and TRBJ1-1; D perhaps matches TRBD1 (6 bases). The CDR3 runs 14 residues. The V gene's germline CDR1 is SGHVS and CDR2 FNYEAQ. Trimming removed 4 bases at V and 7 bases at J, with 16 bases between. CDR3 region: CASSSPLGGHEAFF. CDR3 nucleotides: TGTGCCAGCAGCTCCCCTTTAGGGGGGCATGAAGCTTTCTTT.

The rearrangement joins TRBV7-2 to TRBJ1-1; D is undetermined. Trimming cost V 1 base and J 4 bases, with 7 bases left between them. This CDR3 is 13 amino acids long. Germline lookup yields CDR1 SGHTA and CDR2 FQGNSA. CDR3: CASSLGLVTEAFF. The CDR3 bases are TGTGCCAGCAGCTTAGGCTTGGTCACTGAAGCTTTCTTT.

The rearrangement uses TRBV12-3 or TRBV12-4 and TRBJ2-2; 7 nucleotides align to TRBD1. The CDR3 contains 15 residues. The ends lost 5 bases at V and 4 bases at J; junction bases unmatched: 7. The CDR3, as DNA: TGTGCCAGCAGTCCCGAGACAGGGTTCACCGGGGAGCTGTTTTTT. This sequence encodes CASSPETGFTGELFF.

The CDR3 nucleotides are TGTGCCATTCCGGGACTAGCGGTGTACCAAGAGACCCAGTACTTC. Its translation is CAIPGLAVYQETQYF. The chain joins TRBV2 to TRBJ2-5; 11 bases line up with TRBD2. Germline CDR1 reads SNHLY; CDR2 reads FYNNEI. V lost 10 bases, J lost 0 bases, and 7 bases stayed unmatched. The CDR3 covers 15 residues.

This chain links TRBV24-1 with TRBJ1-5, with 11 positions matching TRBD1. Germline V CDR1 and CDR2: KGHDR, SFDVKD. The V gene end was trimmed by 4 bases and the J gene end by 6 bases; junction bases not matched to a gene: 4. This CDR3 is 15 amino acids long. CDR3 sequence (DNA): TGTGCCACCAGTGAGTCAGGGACAGGGGGTCAGCCCCAGCATTTT. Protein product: CATSESGTGGQPQHF.

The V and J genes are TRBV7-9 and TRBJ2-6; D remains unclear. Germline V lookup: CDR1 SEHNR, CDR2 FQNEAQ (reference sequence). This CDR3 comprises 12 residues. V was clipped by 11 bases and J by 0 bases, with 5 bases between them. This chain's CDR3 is CAHDSGANVLTF. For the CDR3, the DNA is TGTGCCCATGACTCTGGGGCCAACGTCCTGACTTTC.

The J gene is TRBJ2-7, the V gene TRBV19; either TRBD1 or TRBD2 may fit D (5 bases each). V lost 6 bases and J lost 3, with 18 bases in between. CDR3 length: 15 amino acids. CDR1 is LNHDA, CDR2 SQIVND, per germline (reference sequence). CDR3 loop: CASRTAGTGIYEQYF. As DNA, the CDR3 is TGTGCCAGTAGGACCGCCGGGACGGGGATCTACGAGCAGTACTTC.

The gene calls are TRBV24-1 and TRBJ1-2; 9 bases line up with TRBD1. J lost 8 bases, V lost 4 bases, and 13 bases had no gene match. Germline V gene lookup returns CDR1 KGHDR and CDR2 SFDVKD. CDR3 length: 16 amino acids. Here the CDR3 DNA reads TGTGCCACCAGTGACTCAACAGGGGGCGCATTGGAAGGCTACACCTTC. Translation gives CATSDSTGGALEGYTF.

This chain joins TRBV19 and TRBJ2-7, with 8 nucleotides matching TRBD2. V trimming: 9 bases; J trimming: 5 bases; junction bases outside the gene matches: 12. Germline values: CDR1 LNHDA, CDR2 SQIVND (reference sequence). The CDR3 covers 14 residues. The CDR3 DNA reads TGTGCCAGCGGGTCAAGCGGGGGAACCCACGAGCAGTACTTC. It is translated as CASGSSGGTHEQYF.

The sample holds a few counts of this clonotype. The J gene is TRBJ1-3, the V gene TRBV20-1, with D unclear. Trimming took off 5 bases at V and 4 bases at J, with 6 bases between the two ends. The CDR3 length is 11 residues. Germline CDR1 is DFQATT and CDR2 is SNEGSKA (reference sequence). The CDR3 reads CSAGTGNTIYF. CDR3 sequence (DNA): TGCAGTGCTGGAACAGGAAACACCATATATTTT.

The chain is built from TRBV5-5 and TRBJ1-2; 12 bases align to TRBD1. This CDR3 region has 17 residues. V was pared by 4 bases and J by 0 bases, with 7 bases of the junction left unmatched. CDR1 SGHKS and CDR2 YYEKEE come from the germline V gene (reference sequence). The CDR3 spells CASSRPGQGASNYGYTF. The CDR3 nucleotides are TGTGCCAGCAGCCGACCGGGACAGGGGGCCTCTAACTATGGCTACACCTTC. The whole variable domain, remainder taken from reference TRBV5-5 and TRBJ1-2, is DAGVTQSPTHLIKTRGQQVTLRCSPISGHKSVSWYQQVLGQGPQFIFQYYEKEERGRGNFPDRFSARQFPNYSSELNVNALLLGDSALYLCASSRPGQGASNYGYTFGSGTRLTVV.

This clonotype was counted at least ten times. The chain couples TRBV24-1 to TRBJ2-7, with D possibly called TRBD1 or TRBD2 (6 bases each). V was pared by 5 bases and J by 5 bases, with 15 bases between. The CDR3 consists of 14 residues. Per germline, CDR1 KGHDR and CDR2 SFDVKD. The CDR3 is CATSVSGGADEQYF. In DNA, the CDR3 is TGTGCCACCAGTGTATCCGGGGGCGCAGACGAGCAGTACTTC.

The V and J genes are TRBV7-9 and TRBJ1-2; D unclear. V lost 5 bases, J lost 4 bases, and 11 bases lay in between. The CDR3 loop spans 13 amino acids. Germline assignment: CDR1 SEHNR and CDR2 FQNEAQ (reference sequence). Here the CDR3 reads CASSTQIGYGYTF. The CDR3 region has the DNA TGTGCCAGCAGCACCCAAATAGGCTATGGCTACACCTTC.

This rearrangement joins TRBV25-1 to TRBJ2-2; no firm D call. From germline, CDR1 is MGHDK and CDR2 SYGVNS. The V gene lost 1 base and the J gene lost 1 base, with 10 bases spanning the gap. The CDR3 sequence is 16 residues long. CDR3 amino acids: CASSEFEDLNTGELFF. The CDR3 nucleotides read TGTGCCAGCAGTGAATTTGAGGATTTGAACACCGGGGAGCTGTTTTTT.

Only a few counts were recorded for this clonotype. CDR3 coding DNA: TGCAGTGCTAGTAACCCGACAGATACGCAGTATTTT. Translating gives CSASNPTDTQYF. The J gene is TRBJ2-3, the V gene TRBV20-1, with D uncertain. The CDR3 runs 12 residues. Germline CDR1 and CDR2: DFQATT and SNEGSKA (reference sequence). The V end was cut by 3 bases, the J end by 3 bases, with 7 bases between.